Presented here are 10 T cell receptor beta chains from one specimen sequenced in a study of blood T cells in healthy people across ages. A second PCR of about 7 to 12 cycles used a sample-barcoded 5' primer and a J-beta primer mix. TCRdb reprocessed the 5' RACE reads via MiXCR and lists one record per CDR3 protein. The top ten clones hold roughly 23% of a sample with around 1,800,000 distinct CDR3 sequences, roughly 43% of them seen once. Material for sequencing was blood. The source of these receptors is a human donor in good health.

This clonotype was picked up a small number of times. V gene TRBV12-3 or TRBV12-4 combines with J gene TRBJ2-5; TRBD2 matches 16 bases. This CDR3 has 16 residues. Trimming cost V 3 bases and J 3 bases; bases outside gene matches: 1. CDR3: CASSFGTSGGEETQYF. The DNA for the CDR3 is TGTGCCAGCAGTTTTGGGACTAGCGGGGGGGAAGAGACCCAGTACTTC.

This chain uses TRBV7-2 with TRBJ2-1, with 12 nucleotides matching TRBD2. Germline trimming cut 1 base from V and 7 bases from J; bases unmatched to any gene: 5. In germline, CDR1 is SGHTA, CDR2 FQGNSA. CDR3 length equals 16 residues. This CDR3 is CASSLGRLAGANEQFF. The CDR3 DNA reads as TGTGCCAGCAGCTTAGGGCGACTAGCGGGGGCGAATGAGCAGTTCTTC.

This clonotype was counted a few times. This chain connects TRBV10-3 to TRBJ2-7, with TRBD1 matching over 10 bases. Germline V gene data show CDR1 as ENHRY and CDR2 as SYGVKD. After removal of 11 bases from V and 6 bases from J, the junction contained 19 bases not matched to a gene. CDR3 length equals 16 residues. The DNA of the CDR3 is TGTGCCGCACATCCAGGGACAGGGGATATGGGGAGCGAGCAGTACTTC. This gives the protein CAAHPGTGDMGSEQYF.

This rearrangement joins TRBV6-5 to TRBJ1-1; no definite D call. The CDR3 runs 13 residues. The V gene lost 0 bases and the J gene lost 7 bases, with 9 bases spanning the gap. Per the germline V gene, CDR1 is MNHEY and CDR2 is SVGAGI. The CDR3 is CASSYSDGREAFF. CDR3 DNA sequence: TGTGCCAGCAGTTACTCGGACGGACGTGAAGCTTTCTTT.

In its sample, this clonotype was seen once. The V call is TRBV18, the J call TRBJ2-5; perhaps TRBD1 as D (6 bases). The J call may be wrong; the DNA end is better matched by TRBJ2-7. The CDR3 runs 12 residues. The germline gives CDR1 KGHSH, CDR2 LQKENI. The CDR3 sequence is CASSARTDEQYF. The CDR3 DNA follows: TGTGCCAGCTCAGCGCGGACAGACGAGCAGTACTTC.

V and J are TRBV6-1 and TRBJ2-1; 13 bases match TRBD2. This CDR3 has 18 amino acids. Germline values: CDR1 MNHNS, CDR2 SASEGT. V was clipped by 6 bases and J by 9 bases; unmatched bases: 17. The CDR3 loop reads CASSSGPQTSGRISEQFF. The CDR3 nucleotides are TGTGCCAGCAGCTCGGGACCCCAGACTAGCGGGAGGATATCTGAGCAGTTCTTC.

This clonotype was seen a few times. The CDR3 DNA follows: TGTGCCAGTGGACAGGGGGCGGGCTATGGCTACACCTTC. Translated, it gives CASGQGAGYGYTF. V gene TRBV19 combines with J gene TRBJ1-2, with 11 positions matching TRBD1. Trimming cost V 8 bases and J 4 bases; bases outside gene matches: 3. Per the germline V gene, CDR1 is LNHDA and CDR2 is SQIVND (reference sequence). The CDR3 length is 13 residues.

This clonotype showed up just a few times. The chain recombines TRBV20-1 with TRBJ2-7; 14 nucleotides match TRBD2. With V trimmed by 3 bases and J by 0 bases, 7 bases remained unmatched. CDR1 and CDR2 (germline): DFQATT, SNEGSKA (reference sequence). There are 17 residues in the CDR3. CDR3 in amino acids: CSASIRTSGRSSYEQYF. CDR3 coding DNA: TGCAGTGCTAGTATTCGGACTAGCGGGAGGAGCTCCTACGAGCAGTACTTC.

This clonotype appeared many times. The V and J genes are TRBV7-2 and TRBJ1-1, with D unclear. CDR3 length equals 13 residues. Germline V gene sequence: CDR1 SGHTA, CDR2 FQGNSA. V gave up 2 bases and J gave up 5 bases, with 9 bases separating them. The chain's CDR3 is CASSLSSGTEAFF. Here the CDR3 DNA reads TGTGCCAGCAGCTTAAGTTCTGGTACTGAAGCTTTCTTT.

The sample holds a few counts of this clonotype. The rearrangement links TRBV29-1 to TRBJ2-3; maybe TRBD2 (6 bases). The V gene lost 2 bases and the J gene lost 7 bases, with 25 bases spanning the gap. Germline-derived CDR1 and CDR2 are SQVTM and ANQGSEA. The CDR3 totals 17 residues. This CDR3 is CSVETPGGITTAHTQYF. DNA for the CDR3: TGCAGCGTTGAAACTCCCGGAGGGATTACAACGGCCCATACGCAGTATTTT.